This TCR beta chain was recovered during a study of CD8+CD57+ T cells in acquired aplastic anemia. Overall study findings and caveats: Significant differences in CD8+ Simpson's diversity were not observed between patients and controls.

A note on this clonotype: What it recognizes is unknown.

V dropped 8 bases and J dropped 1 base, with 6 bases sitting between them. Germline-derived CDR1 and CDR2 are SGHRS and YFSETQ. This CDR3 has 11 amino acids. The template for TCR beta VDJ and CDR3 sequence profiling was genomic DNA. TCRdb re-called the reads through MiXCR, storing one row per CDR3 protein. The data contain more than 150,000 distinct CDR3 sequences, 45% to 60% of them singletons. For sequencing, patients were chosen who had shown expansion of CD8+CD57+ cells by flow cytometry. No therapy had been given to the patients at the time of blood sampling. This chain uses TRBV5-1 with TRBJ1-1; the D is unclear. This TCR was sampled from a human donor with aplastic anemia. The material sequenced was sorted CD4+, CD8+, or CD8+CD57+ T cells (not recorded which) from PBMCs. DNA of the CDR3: TGCGCCAGTGGCGAGAACACTGAAGCTTTCTTT. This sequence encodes CASGENTEAFF.